These 5 T cell receptor beta chains were all obtained from the same sample, sequenced in a study of T cells after yellow fever vaccination. MiXCR, run by TCRdb on the 5' RACE reads, gives a single entry per CDR3 protein. In the table there are under 300,000 distinct CDR3 sequences, about 7.1% of which are singletons. The sample consisted of CD4+ T cells sorted from PBMCs, taken 15 days after the yellow fever booster vaccination. These receptors all come from a man aged 30-40 years who received the YFV17D yellow fever vaccine.

There are a few counts of this clonotype. The V call is TRBV19, the J call TRBJ2-2; TRBD2 matches 9 bases. The length of the CDR3 is 15 residues. Per germline, CDR1 LNHDA and CDR2 SQIVND (reference sequence). The trim removed 5 bases at V and 6 bases at J, leaving 7 bases unmatched. The CDR3 coding sequence is TGTGCCAGTAGTGTGCGCGGGAGGGCCCCCGGGGAGCTGTTTTTT. Amino acid sequence: CASSVRGRAPGELFF.

The J gene is TRBJ2-1, the V gene TRBV20-1, with 14 positions matching TRBD2. The CDR3 extends over 15 amino acids. Germline lookup yields CDR1 DFQATT and CDR2 SNEGSKA (reference sequence). Trimming at V came to 6 bases and at J to 7 bases, leaving 8 bases not matched to a gene. CDR3 sequence: CSAPGLAGDRNEQFF. CDR3 sequence (DNA): TGCAGTGCGCCGGGACTAGCGGGAGATCGGAATGAGCAGTTCTTC.

This clonotype was counted ten times or more. Written as DNA, the CDR3 is TGTGCCAGCAGCTGGCGGGATCTCAATGAGCAGTTCTTC. Translated: CASSWRDLNEQFF. This sequence joins TRBV3-1 and TRBJ2-1, with a tentative D call TRBD2 (6 bases). CDR1 and CDR2 (germline): LGHDT, YNNKEL (reference sequence). The CDR3 contains 13 residues. Trimming took 5 bases from V and 6 from J, leaving 11 bases between them.

This clonotype showed up many times. This chain uses TRBV5-8 with TRBJ1-3; no definite D call. Trimming removed 4 bases from V and 2 bases from J, with 10 bases in between. Germline values: CDR1 SGHTS, CDR2 YDEGEE. CDR3 length: 14 amino acids. The CDR3 DNA reads as TGTGCCAGCAGCAAGGGCTTAACTGGAAACACCATATATTTT. Translation gives CASSKGLTGNTIYF.

There are a few counts of this clonotype. This chain connects TRBV7-6 to TRBJ2-3; no clear D. This CDR3 region has 16 residues. V dropped 2 bases and J dropped 5 bases, with 17 bases sitting between them. The germline CDR1 and CDR2 sequences are SGHVS and FNYEAQ. CDR3 region: CASSLSSAGPIDTQYF. The CDR3 DNA follows: TGTGCCAGCAGCTTATCTTCCGCAGGTCCTATAGATACGCAGTATTTT.